These 20 T cell receptor beta chains came from one sample sequenced in a study of regulatory T cells in long-lasting Graves disease. Sequencing libraries for TCR beta were prepared with iRepertoire HTBI primers and Arm-PCR of CDR3 regions. From the multiplex PCR reads, TCRdb called clonotypes with MiXCR, one entry per CDR3 protein. This sample carries hundreds of thousands of distinct CDR3 sequences, 16% of them seen once, and the ten largest clones take 25%. Time point indicated: newly diagnosed GD, antithyroid drugs for less than 3 months. With RNA extracted from PBMCs as input, the TCR library was made. Separately, the same data were catalogued under a study of T cells in Graves' hyperthyroidism and ophthalmopathy.

The sample in question was peripheral blood mononuclear cells (PBMCs), obtained at new diagnosis, from a patient treated with antithyroid drugs. These receptors all stem from a woman aged 40-65 years with Graves disease.

This clonotype was observed many times. V and J are TRBV5-1 and TRBJ2-5, with 10 nucleotides matching TRBD2. CDR3 length equals 16 residues. J was trimmed by 5 bases and V by 0 bases; bases with no gene match: 7. From germline, CDR1 is SGHRS and CDR2 YFSETQ. The CDR3 coding sequence is TGCGCCAGCAGCTTGGCCAGCGGGGGGGCCCGGGAGACCCAGTACTTC. Protein: CASSLASGGARETQYF. The entire variable domain, with the rest obtained from reference TRBV5-1 and TRBJ2-5, is as follows: KAGVTQTPRYLIKTRGQQVTLSCSPISGHRSVSWYQQTPGQGLQFLFEYFSETQRNKGNFPGRFSGRQFSNSRSEMNVSTLELGDSALYLCASSLASGGARETQYFGPGTRLLVL.

This clonotype was recorded only once. V is TRBV25-1 and J is TRBJ1-2, with D possibly being TRBD1 (6 bases). Trimming pared 6 bases from V and 5 bases from J, leaving 16 bases between. Germline-derived CDR1 and CDR2 are MGHDK and SYGVNS. This CDR3 is 14 amino acids long. The CDR3 loop reads CASSKETGNYGYTF. CDR3 coding DNA: TGTGCCAGCAGCAAAGAGACAGGAAATTATGGCTACACCTTC.

This clonotype was recorded a few times. The chain uses TRBV6-1 and TRBJ2-7, with 7 positions matching TRBD2. J lost 2 bases, V lost 5 bases, and 6 bases had no gene match. The CDR3 contains 14 residues. Germline V gene sequence: CDR1 MNHNS, CDR2 SASEGT. CDR3 sequence reads: CASSPERGAYEQYF. In nucleotides, the CDR3 is TGTGCCAGCAGTCCCGAGCGGGGAGCCTACGAGCAGTACTTC.

In this sample, this clonotype turned up a few times. This sequence joins TRBV5-6 and TRBJ2-2; D is possibly TRBD1 (6 bases). The CDR3 covers 16 residues. With 0 bases removed from V and 2 bases from J, the gap between germline ends came to 11 bases. Looked up from germline, CDR1 is SGHDT and CDR2 is YYEEEE. This chain's CDR3 is CASSLGAQGNTGELFF. Here the CDR3 DNA reads TGTGCCAGCAGCTTGGGGGCACAGGGTAACACCGGGGAGCTGTTTTTT.

CDR3 DNA sequence: TGTGCCAGCAGCTTAGGGAGGAGGCTAGCGGGGACAGATACGCAGTATTTT. Its translation: CASSLGRRLAGTDTQYF. This chain links TRBV7-9 with TRBJ2-3; 9 bases match TRBD2. The germline V gene encodes CDR1 SEHNR and CDR2 FQNEAQ (reference sequence). CDR3 length: 17 amino acids. The junction had 8 bases not matched to a gene; V was cut back by 1 base and J by 3 bases.

The CDR3 sequence is CASSQESSGGGEQYF. Here the CDR3 DNA reads TGCGCCAGCAGCCAAGAATCAAGCGGGGGGGGCGAGCAGTACTTC. This chain connects TRBV4-1 to TRBJ2-7, with 10 bases fitting TRBD2. Trimming at V came to 0 bases and at J to 6 bases, leaving 5 bases not matched to a gene. This CDR3 spans 15 amino acids. The V gene's germline CDR1 is MGHRA and CDR2 YSYEKL.

A word on this clonotype: This could be a read error, since a much larger clone is one nucleotide away. This CDR3 is CASSHHQGGGYTF. The CDR3 coding sequence is TGTGCCAGCAGCCATCACCAGGGAGGAGGCTACACCTTC. The chain couples TRBV6-1 to TRBJ1-2; D is perhaps TRBD1 (5 bases). V lost 6 bases to trimming and J lost 8 bases, with 16 bases between them. The CDR3 runs to 13 residues. Germline CDR1 is MNHNS and CDR2 is SASEGT.

The chain employs TRBV24-1 and TRBJ1-5, with D possibly being TRBD1 (6 bases). Trimming took off 9 bases at V and 7 bases at J, with 18 bases between the two ends. Per germline, CDR1 KGHDR and CDR2 SFDVKD. The CDR3 contains 14 residues. This CDR3 reads CATAEGGSRQPQHF. The CDR3 DNA reads TGTGCCACCGCAGAAGGGGGGTCTCGACAGCCCCAGCATTTT.

The J gene is TRBJ1-1, the V gene TRBV6-9; 8 bases fit TRBD1. There are 14 residues in the CDR3. Trimming took 3 bases from V and 5 from J; bases not matched to a gene: 5. CDR1 MNHGY and CDR2 SVAAGI come from the germline V gene. The chain's CDR3 is CASSYGDRSTEAFF. The CDR3 coding sequence is TGTGCCAGCAGTTACGGGGACAGGTCGACTGAAGCTTTCTTT.

This clonotype occurred a few times. The chain links TRBV10-3 to TRBJ2-5; 7 nucleotides line up with TRBD1. The junction had 3 bases not matched to a gene; V was cut back by 6 bases and J by 2 bases. The CDR3 covers 13 residues. From germline, CDR1 is ENHRY and CDR2 SYGVKD. The CDR3 DNA reads TGTGCCATCAGCCAGGGACAGCAAGAGACCCAGTACTTC. Its translation is CAISQGQQETQYF.

In its sample, this clonotype was seen many times. This chain links TRBV6-5 with TRBJ1-1; D ambiguous. Trimming took off 0 bases at V and 4 bases at J, with 6 bases between the two ends. Germline-derived CDR1 and CDR2 are MNHEY and SVGAGI. The CDR3 is 13 residues long. For the CDR3, the DNA is TGTGCCAGCAGTTACTCAGGCAGCACTGAAGCTTTCTTT. Translation gives CASSYSGSTEAFF.

This clonotype has at least ten counts. The chain recombines TRBV27 with TRBJ2-3, with D possibly TRBD1 on 6 matching bases. The CDR3 contains 13 residues. Germline V gene lookup returns CDR1 MNHEY and CDR2 SMNVEV (reference sequence). The V and J ends lost 3 bases and 7 bases respectively, with 11 bases between them. CDR3 protein: CASSFAGEHTQYF. CDR3 bases: TGTGCCAGCAGTTTCGCAGGGGAGCATACGCAGTATTTT.

This clonotype was seen at least ten times. The chain joins TRBV13 to TRBJ1-1; 8 nucleotides line up with TRBD1. Trimming took 5 bases from V and 5 from J; bases not matched to a gene: 7. This CDR3 is built from 14 residues. Germline V gene data show CDR1 as PRHDT and CDR2 as FYEKMQ (reference sequence). CDR3 protein: CASSPIGQGTEAFF. The CDR3 DNA follows: TGTGCCAGCAGCCCAATCGGACAGGGTACTGAAGCTTTCTTT. Drawing the rest from reference TRBV13 and TRBJ1-1, the complete variable domain is AAGVIQSPRHLIKEKRETATLKCYPIPRHDTVYWYQQGPGQDPQFLISFYEKMQSDKGSIPDRFSAQQFSDYHSELNMSSLELGDSALYFCASSPIGQGTEAFFGQGTRLTVV.

This clonotype was counted at least ten times. This rearrangement joins TRBV12-3 or TRBV12-4 to TRBJ2-2; D unresolved. CDR3 length: 13 amino acids. Trimming took off 4 bases at V and 4 bases at J, with 7 bases between the two ends. In nucleotides, the CDR3 is TGTGCCAGCAGTTGGGTGGCCACCGGGGAGCTGTTTTTT. The encoded protein is CASSWVATGELFF.

This clonotype was counted at least ten times. The chain carries TRBV6-1 and TRBJ2-5, with 14 nucleotides matching TRBD2. V was pared by 4 bases and J by 4 bases, with 2 bases of the junction left unmatched. Per the germline V gene, CDR1 is MNHNS and CDR2 is SASEGT. The CDR3 has 15 amino acids. The CDR3 is CASSGGLAGGETQYF. DNA of the CDR3: TGTGCCAGCAGTGGTGGACTAGCGGGGGGAGAGACCCAGTACTTC.

The rearrangement uses TRBV13 and TRBJ2-3; TRBD2 is a possible D gene (6 bases). V lost 3 bases to trimming and J lost 2 bases, with 12 bases between them. The CDR3 has 15 amino acids. The V gene's germline CDR1 is PRHDT and CDR2 FYEKMQ (reference sequence). The CDR3 protein is CASSFYRGTTDTQYF. The CDR3 region has the DNA TGTGCCAGCAGCTTTTACCGGGGGACCACAGATACGCAGTATTTT.

Comment on this clonotype: A much larger clone lies a single base off, so this may be a read error. The chain links TRBV6-2 or TRBV6-3 to TRBJ2-7; the D is unclear. Germline V gene sequence: CDR1 MNHEY, CDR2 SVGEGT. The CDR3 contains 13 residues. With 5 bases removed from V and 7 bases from J, the gap between germline ends came to 15 bases. The CDR3 region has the DNA TGTGCCAGCAGTATCAGTGCCCTCAATGAGCAGTACTTC. This translates into CASSISALNEQYF.

The rearrangement uses TRBV10-3 and TRBJ1-2, with D possibly being TRBD1 (5 bases). The V gene's germline CDR1 is ENHRY and CDR2 SYGVKD. Trimming left V 6 bases short and J 12 bases short, with 14 bases between. CDR3 length: 11 amino acids. In DNA, the CDR3 is TGTGCCATCAGAGGGACCCGCGGACACACCTTC. This sequence encodes CAIRGTRGHTF.

This clonotype was found a few times. The rearrangement links TRBV28 to TRBJ2-3, with 10 nucleotides matching TRBD2. This CDR3 has 15 residues. The V gene's germline CDR1 is MDHEN and CDR2 SYDVKM. V lost 5 bases, J lost 2 bases, and 4 bases stayed unmatched. The CDR3 nucleotides read TGTGCCAGCAGTCTACTAGCGGGACCCACAGATACGCAGTATTTT. Translating gives CASSLLAGPTDTQYF.

This clonotype was counted a few times. J is TRBJ1-2 and V is TRBV2; 10 bases match TRBD1. The ends lost 6 bases at V and 4 bases at J; junction bases unmatched: 8. The CDR3 has 15 residues. CDR1 is SNHLY and CDR2 is FYNNEI in the germline V gene. The CDR3 is CASSPRQGATYGYTF. CDR3 DNA sequence: TGTGCCAGCAGCCCAAGACAGGGGGCCACCTATGGCTACACCTTC.